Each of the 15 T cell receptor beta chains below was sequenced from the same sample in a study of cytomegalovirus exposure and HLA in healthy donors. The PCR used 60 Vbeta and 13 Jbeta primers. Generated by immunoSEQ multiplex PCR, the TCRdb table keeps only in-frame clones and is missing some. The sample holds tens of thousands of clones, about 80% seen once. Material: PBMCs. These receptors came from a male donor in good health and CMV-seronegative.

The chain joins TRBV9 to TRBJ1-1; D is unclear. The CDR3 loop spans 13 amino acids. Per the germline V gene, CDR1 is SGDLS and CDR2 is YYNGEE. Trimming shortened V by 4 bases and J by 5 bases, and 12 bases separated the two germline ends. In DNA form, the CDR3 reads TGTGCCAGCAGCCGCCCCGCCGGGACTGAAGCTTTCTTT. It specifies CASSRPAGTEAFF.

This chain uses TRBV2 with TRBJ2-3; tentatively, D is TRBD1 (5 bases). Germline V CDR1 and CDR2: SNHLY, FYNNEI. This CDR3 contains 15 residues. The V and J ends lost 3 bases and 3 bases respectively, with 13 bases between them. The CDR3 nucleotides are TGTGCCAGCAGTGAGGGAAGACAGACGACAGATACGCAGTATTTT. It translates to CASSEGRQTTDTQYF. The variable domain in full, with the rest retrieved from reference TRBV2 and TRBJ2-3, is EPEVTQTPSHQVTQMGQEVILRCVPISNHLYFYWYRQILGQKVEFLVSFYNNEISEKSEIFDDQFSVERPDGSNFTLKIRSTKLEDSAMYFCASSEGRQTTDTQYFGPGTRLTVL.

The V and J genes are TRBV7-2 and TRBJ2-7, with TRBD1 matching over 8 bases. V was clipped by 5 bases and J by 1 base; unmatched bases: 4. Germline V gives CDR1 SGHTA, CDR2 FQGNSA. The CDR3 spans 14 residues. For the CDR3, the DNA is TGTGCCAGCAGCCGGGACAGGAGTTCCTACGAGCAGTACTTC. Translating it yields CASSRDRSSYEQYF.

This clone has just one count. This CDR3 reads CASSLYSTVSGNTIYF. The CDR3 DNA sequence: TGTGCCAGCAGCTTGTACTCTACGGTCTCTGGAAACACCATATATTTT. The chain uses TRBV5-6 and TRBJ1-3; unclear D gene. Germline V lookup: CDR1 SGHDT, CDR2 YYEEEE. The CDR3 runs 16 residues. V gave up 1 base and J gave up 0 bases, with 11 bases separating them.

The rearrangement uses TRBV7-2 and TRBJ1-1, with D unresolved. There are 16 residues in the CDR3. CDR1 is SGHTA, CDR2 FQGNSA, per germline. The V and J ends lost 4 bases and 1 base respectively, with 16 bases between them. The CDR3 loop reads CASSSSAGWGNTEAFF. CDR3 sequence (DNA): TGTGCCAGCAGCTCTTCGGCGGGTTGGGGGAACACTGAAGCTTTCTTT. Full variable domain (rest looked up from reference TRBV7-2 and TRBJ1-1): GAGVSQSPSNKVTEKGKDVELRCDPISGHTALYWYRQSLGQGLEFLIYFQGNSAPDKSGLPSDRFSAERTGGSVSTLTIQRTQQEDSAVYLCASSSSAGWGNTEAFFGQGTRLTVV.

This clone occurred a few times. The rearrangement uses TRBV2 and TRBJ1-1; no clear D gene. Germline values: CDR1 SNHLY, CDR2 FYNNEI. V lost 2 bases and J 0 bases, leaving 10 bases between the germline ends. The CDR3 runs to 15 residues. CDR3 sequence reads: CASSEFADMNTEAFF. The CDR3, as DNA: TGTGCCAGCAGTGAATTTGCAGATATGAACACTGAAGCTTTCTTT.

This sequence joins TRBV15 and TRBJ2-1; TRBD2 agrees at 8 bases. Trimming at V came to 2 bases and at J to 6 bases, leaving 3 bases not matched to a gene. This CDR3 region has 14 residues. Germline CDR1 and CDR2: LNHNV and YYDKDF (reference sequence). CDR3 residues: CATSRREGSNEQFF. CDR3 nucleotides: TGTGCCACCAGCAGACGGGAGGGGTCCAATGAGCAGTTCTTC.

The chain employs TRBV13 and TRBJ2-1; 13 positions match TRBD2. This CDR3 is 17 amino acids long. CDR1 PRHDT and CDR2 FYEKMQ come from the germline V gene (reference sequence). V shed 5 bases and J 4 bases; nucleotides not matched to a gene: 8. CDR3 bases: TGTGCCAGCAGCGCCAGGACTAGCGGGGGCATATACAATGAGCAGTTCTTC. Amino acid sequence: CASSARTSGGIYNEQFF.

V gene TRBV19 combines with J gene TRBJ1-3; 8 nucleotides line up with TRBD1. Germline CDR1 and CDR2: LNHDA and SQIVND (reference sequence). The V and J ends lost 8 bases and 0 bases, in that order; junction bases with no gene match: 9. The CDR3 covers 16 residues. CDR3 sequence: CASQRQGLSSGNTIYF. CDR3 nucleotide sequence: TGTGCCAGTCAAAGACAGGGGCTTAGCTCTGGAAACACCATATATTTT.

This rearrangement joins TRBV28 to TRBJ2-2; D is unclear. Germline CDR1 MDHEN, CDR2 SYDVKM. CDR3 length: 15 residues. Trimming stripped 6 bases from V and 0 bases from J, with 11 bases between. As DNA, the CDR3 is TGTGCCAGCAGGCTTAGTGGGCCGAACACCGGGGAGCTGTTTTTT. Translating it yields CASRLSGPNTGELFF.

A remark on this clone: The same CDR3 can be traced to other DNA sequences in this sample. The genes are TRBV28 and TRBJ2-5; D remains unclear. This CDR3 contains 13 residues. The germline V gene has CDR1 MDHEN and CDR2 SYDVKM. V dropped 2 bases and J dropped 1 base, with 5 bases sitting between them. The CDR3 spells CASSLGAQETQYF. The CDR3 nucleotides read TGTGCCAGCAGTTTAGGAGCCCAAGAGACCCAGTACTTC.

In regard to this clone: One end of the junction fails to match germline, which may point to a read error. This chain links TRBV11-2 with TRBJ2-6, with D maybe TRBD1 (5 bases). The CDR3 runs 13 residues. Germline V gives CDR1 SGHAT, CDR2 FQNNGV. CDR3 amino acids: CASTRAGANGLTF. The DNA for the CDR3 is TGTGCCAGCACCCGGGCTGGGGCCAACGGCCTGACTTTC.

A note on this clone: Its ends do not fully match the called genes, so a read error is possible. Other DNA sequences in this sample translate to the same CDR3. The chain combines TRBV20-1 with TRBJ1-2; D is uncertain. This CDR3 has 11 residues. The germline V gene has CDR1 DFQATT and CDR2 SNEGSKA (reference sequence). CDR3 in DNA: TGTAGTGCTAGCCAGCGTTCTGGCTACACCTTC. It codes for CSASQRSGYTF.

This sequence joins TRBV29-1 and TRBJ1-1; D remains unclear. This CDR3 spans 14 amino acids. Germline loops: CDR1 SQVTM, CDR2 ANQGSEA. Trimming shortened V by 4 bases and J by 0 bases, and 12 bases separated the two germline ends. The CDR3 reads CSVGRNYMNTEAFF. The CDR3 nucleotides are TGCAGCGTTGGGAGAAATTACATGAACACTGAAGCTTTCTTT.

DNA of the CDR3: TGCGCCAGCAGCCAAGTCGACATGGGCCTAAACACCGGGGAGCTGTTTTTT. Protein product: CASSQVDMGLNTGELFF. The rearrangement uses TRBV4-1 and TRBJ2-2, with D hard to call. In germline, CDR1 is MGHRA, CDR2 YSYEKL. The V and J ends lost 1 base and 2 bases respectively, with 14 bases between them. The CDR3 is 17 residues long.